This T cell receptor beta chain was profiled in a study of siplizumab effects on memory and regulatory T cells. Broader study findings: In the presence of siplizumab, alloreactive sequences traceable to unstimulated CD4+ memory cells were significantly reduced.

Measured with immunoSEQ multiplex PCR; TCRdb has only the in-frame clones, and not every one. The table records about 120,000 clones, around 94% of them present only once. This clone was observed a handful of times. Its target is not known. CDR1 KGHSH and CDR2 LQKENI come from the germline V gene. Trimming stripped 6 bases from V and 11 bases from J, with 19 bases between. This CDR3 is 13 amino acids long. The chain employs TRBV18 and TRBJ1-2; D is unresolved. The sequenced material came from non-Treg CD4+ T cells sorted from blood. This clonotype was sampled from a human donor in good health. The CDR3 loop is CASSTTAQTLYTF. The CDR3 DNA reads TGTGCCAGCTCTACCACCGCTCAGACCCTTTACACCTTC.